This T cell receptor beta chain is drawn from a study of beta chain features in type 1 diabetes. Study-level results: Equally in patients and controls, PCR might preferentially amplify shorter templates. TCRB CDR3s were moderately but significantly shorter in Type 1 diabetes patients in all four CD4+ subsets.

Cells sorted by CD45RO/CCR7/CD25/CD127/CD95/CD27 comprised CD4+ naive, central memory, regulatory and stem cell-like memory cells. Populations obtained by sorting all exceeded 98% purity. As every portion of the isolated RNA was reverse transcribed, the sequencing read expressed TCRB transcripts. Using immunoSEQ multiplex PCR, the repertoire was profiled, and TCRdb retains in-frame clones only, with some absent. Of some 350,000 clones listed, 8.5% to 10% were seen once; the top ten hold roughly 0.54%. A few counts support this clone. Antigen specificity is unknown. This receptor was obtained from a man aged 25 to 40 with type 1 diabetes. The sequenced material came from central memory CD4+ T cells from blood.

CDR3 residues: CAWSSPGLAVHHSSYEQYF. In nucleotides, the CDR3 is TGTGCCTGGAGTTCACCGGGACTAGCGGTTCATCATAGCTCCTACGAGCAGTACTTC. The chain uses TRBV30 and TRBJ2-7, with 11 bases that match TRBD2. CDR3 length: 19 residues. V shed 2 bases, J shed 0 bases, and the junction held 15 bases outside the gene matches. In germline, CDR1 is GTSNPN, CDR2 SVGIG (reference sequence). Filled out from reference TRBV30 and TRBJ2-7, the complete variable domain reads SQTIHQWPATLVQPVGSPLSLECTVEGTSNPNLYWYRQAAGRGLQLLFYSVGIGQISSEVPQNLSASRPQDRQFILSSKKLLLSDSGFYLCAWSSPGLAVHHSSYEQYFGPGTRLTVT.